Sequencing of this T cell receptor beta chain was carried out in a study of T-cell reconstitution after alpha-beta-depleted transplantation in children. In regard to this clonotype: Its antigen is still unknown.

Whole-study results and caveats: Certain patients had high TCRbeta diversity at day 60, and it came from recipient T cells and thymic progenitors that survived. The main origin of T-cell counts and diversity one year after transplant was newly produced T cells. Several hundred expanded graft clones reportedly supplied alpha-beta T cells about two months after transplant.

A library of TCRbeta sequences, prepared with unique molecular identifiers, was generated. TCRdb processed the PCR reads anew with MiXCR; each CDR3 protein has one entry. This sample has approximately 97,000 distinct CDR3 sequences, with 4.5% to 7.5% found just once. V was clipped by 3 bases and J by 3 bases, with 11 bases between them. The CDR3 runs to 13 residues. Germline-derived CDR1 and CDR2 are GTSNPN and SVGIG (reference sequence). This sequence was found in a female patient between 2 and 15 years old who had a stem cell transplant for Fanconi anemia, so the T cells may come from the graft donor. The chain recombines TRBV30 with TRBJ1-1, with TRBD1 as a possible D gene (5 bases). The specimen comprised PBMCs, mostly from graft donor cells, sampled 60 days after TCRalphabeta/CD19-depleted stem cell transplant. CDR3 region: CAWSVRGDTEAFF. CDR3 coding DNA: TGTGCCTGGAGCGTGCGGGGGGACACTGAAGCTTTCTTT.